This entry lists 8 T cell receptor beta chains sequenced from one sample in a study of human T cells and chemical hapten exposure. Time point meaning: patch test 2, 6 weeks after DPC sensitization. The treatment here: therapeutic diphenylcyclopropenone sensitization with weekly scalp DPC. TCRdb used MiXCR to reprocess the RACE reads, holding one entry per CDR3 protein. The data show a few hundred thousand distinct CDR3 sequences, about 6.3% seen once. The starting material was whole blood, obtained in connection with sensitization to the hapten diphenylcyclopropenone (DPC). These receptor sequences come from a woman under 30 with alopecia areata. Some clones in this sample may be carry-over from other donors' samples.

In this sample, this clonotype turned up many times. The gene calls are TRBV4-1 and TRBJ2-1; tentatively, D is TRBD2 (6 bases). This CDR3 is built from 16 residues. CDR1 and CDR2 (germline): MGHRA, YSYEKL. Trimming shortened V by 3 bases and J by 2 bases, and 14 bases separated the two germline ends. The CDR3 region has the DNA TGCGCCAGCAGCCAGGCCTGGAGGGGACCCTACAATGAGCAGTTCTTC. Translation gives CASSQAWRGPYNEQFF.

This clonotype was seen only a few times. CDR3 sequence: CASYSSGVSTDTQYF. The DNA of the CDR3 is TGTGCCAGCTATTCTAGCGGGGTGAGCACAGATACGCAGTATTTT. The chain combines TRBV6-1 with TRBJ2-3, with 9 bases lining up with TRBD2. CDR1 MNHNS and CDR2 SASEGT come from the germline V gene. Trimming took 8 bases from V and 0 from J; bases not matched to a gene: 6. The CDR3 runs to 15 residues.

The chain joins TRBV9 to TRBJ1-5; no definite D call. Trimming removed 4 bases at V and 0 bases at J, with 11 bases between. The CDR3 has 15 residues. Germline CDR1 reads SGDLS; CDR2 reads YYNGEE. The CDR3 nucleotides read TGTGCCAGCAGCCCCGGAGCCGTTAGCAATCAGCCCCAGCATTTT. Translation: CASSPGAVSNQPQHF.

This clonotype appeared a few times. The chain combines TRBV20-1 with TRBJ1-5; tentatively, D is TRBD1 (5 bases). The CDR3 covers 14 residues. V was trimmed by 1 base and J by 6 bases, leaving 13 bases between them. CDR1 is DFQATT, CDR2 SNEGSKA, per germline (reference sequence). The DNA of the CDR3 is TGCAGTGCTAGAGTATACGGGGGGAGTCAGCCCCAGCATTTT. Translated, it gives CSARVYGGSQPQHF.

In this sample, this clonotype turned up many times. This chain links TRBV6-5 with TRBJ2-3, with 8 bases that match TRBD2. The CDR3 sequence is 18 residues long. Per germline, CDR1 MNHEY and CDR2 SVGAGI. With 1 base clipped from V and 2 bases from J, the junction kept 11 bases outside the gene matches. The CDR3 is CASSYCSRGGGFTDTQYF. The CDR3 bases are TGTGCCAGCAGTTACTGCAGTCGGGGGGGCGGTTTCACAGATACGCAGTATTTT.

Ten or more counts support this clonotype. The chain is built from TRBV6-1 and TRBJ2-7; no reliable D call. V was pared by 8 bases and J by 3 bases, with 17 bases between. The CDR3 contains 14 residues. Germline CDR1 and CDR2: MNHNS and SASEGT. For the CDR3, the DNA is TGTGCCAGCGCTAGGTCAGCAGAGCACTACGAGCAGTACTTC. Encoded protein: CASARSAEHYEQYF.

This clonotype was counted ten times or more. The genes are TRBV6-5 and TRBJ1-1; D is uncertain. From germline, CDR1 is MNHEY and CDR2 SVGAGI. This CDR3 comprises 12 residues. Trimming cost V 8 bases and J 4 bases, with 11 bases left between them. DNA of the CDR3: TGTGCCAGCGGGCGATCGGGCACTGAAGCTTTCTTT. This codes for CASGRSGTEAFF.

This clonotype was picked up many times. The CDR3 loop reads CAISGEGTIEQYF. For the CDR3, the DNA is TGTGCCATCAGTGGTGAGGGGACCATCGAGCAGTACTTC. The chain carries TRBV10-3 and TRBJ2-7; D tentatively reads TRBD1 or TRBD2 (5 bases each). The ends were cut back, 4 bases at V and 6 bases at J, with 13 bases in the middle. The CDR3 extends over 13 amino acids. The germline V gene encodes CDR1 ENHRY and CDR2 SYGVKD.